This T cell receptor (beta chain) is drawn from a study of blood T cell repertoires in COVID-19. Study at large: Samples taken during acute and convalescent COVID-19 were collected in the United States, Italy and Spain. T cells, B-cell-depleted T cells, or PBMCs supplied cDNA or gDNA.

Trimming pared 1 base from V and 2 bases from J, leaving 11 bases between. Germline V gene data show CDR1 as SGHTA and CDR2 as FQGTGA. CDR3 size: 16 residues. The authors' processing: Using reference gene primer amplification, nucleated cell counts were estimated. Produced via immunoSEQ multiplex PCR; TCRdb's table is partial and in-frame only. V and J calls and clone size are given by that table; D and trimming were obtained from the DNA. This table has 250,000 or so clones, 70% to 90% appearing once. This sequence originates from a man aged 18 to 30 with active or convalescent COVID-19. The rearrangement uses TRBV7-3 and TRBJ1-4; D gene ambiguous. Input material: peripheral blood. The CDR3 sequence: CASSLKLGLTNEKLFF. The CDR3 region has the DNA TGTGCCAGCAGCTTAAAGTTGGGCCTGACTAATGAAAAACTGTTTTTT.